This record concerns one T cell receptor (beta chain) sequence. Its antigen is unidentified. Each of the patients experienced relapse following autologous stem cell transplantation, and their brentuximab vedotin exposure differed. The repertoire was sequenced with immunoSEQ multiplex PCR; TCRdb's copy has only in-frame clones and lacks some. The table has 95,000 to 100,000 clones, about 89% seen once; the top ten hold about 6.4%. This record comes from a study of PD-1 blockade in classical Hodgkin lymphoma. Findings and caveats of the study: CD8+ TCR diversity did not rise significantly by C4D1, unlike CD4+.

Trimming cost V 6 bases and J 4 bases; bases outside gene matches: 6. CDR1 MNHEY and CDR2 SVGAGI come from the germline V gene. This CDR3 spans 15 amino acids. The receptor's source is a human donor with classical Hodgkin lymphoma. This specimen consisted of peripheral blood mononuclear cells (PBMCs), obtained before the second cycle of nivolumab. The J gene is TRBJ1-3, the V gene TRBV6-5, with TRBD1 matching over 10 bases. The CDR3 DNA is TGTGCCAGCAGGTTGGGACAGGGGACAGGAAACACCATATATTTT. Its protein product is CASRLGQGTGNTIYF.